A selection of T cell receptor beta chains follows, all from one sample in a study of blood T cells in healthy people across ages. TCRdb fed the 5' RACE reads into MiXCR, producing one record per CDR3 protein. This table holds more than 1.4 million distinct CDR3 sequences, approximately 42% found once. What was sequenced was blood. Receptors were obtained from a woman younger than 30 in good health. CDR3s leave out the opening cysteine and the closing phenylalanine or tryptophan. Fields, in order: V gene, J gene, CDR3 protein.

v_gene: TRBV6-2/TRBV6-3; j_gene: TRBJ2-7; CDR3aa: ASSVGRVVEQY
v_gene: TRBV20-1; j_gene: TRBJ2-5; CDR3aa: SAFLAGTETQY
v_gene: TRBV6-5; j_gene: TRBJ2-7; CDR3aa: ASSSGQLYEQY
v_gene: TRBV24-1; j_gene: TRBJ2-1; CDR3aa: ATSDYNGRAREQF
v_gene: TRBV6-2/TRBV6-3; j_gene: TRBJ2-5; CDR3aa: ASIRNSDQETQY
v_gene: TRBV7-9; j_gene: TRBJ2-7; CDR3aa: ASSLTLAYEQY
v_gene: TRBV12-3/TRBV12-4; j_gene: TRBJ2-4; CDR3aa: ASSPGTSGSGVRNIQY
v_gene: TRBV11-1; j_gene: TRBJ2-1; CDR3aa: ASSLVPGQVINEQF
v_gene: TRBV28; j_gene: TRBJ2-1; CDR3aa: ASRTPQGEYNEQF
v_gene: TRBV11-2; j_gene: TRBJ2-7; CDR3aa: ASSFLGQGSYEQY